These 16 T cell receptor beta chains originate from one sample sequenced in a study of OX40 agonist ivuxolimab in advanced cancers. Measured with immunoSEQ multiplex PCR; TCRdb has only the in-frame clones, and not every one. The top ten clones hold 0.85% to 0.95% of a sample with approximately 70,000 clones, approximately 92% of them seen once. This specimen was CD4+ or CD8+ T cells sorted from blood, taken in a trial of the OX40 agonist ivuxolimab. All receptors come from an adult with an advanced solid tumor such as melanoma, head and neck, liver or kidney cancer.

The V gene is TRBV11-2, the J gene TRBJ2-1; tentatively, D is TRBD2 (6 bases). Looked up from germline, CDR1 is SGHAT and CDR2 is FQNNGV. Trimming cost V 4 bases and J 4 bases, with 11 bases left between them. The CDR3 has 14 residues. The CDR3 sequence is CASSWRGGYNEQFF. CDR3 bases: TGTGCCAGCAGCTGGAGGGGAGGTTACAATGAGCAGTTCTTC.

This clone was seen a handful of times. The chain employs TRBV30 and TRBJ1-1; D is undetermined. This CDR3 has 10 residues. The V end lost 6 bases, the J end lost 1 base, and 3 bases lay between the germline ends. Per the germline V gene, CDR1 is GTSNPN and CDR2 is SVGIG (reference sequence). The CDR3 reads CACQNTEAFF. The CDR3, as DNA: TGTGCCTGTCAGAACACTGAAGCTTTCTTT.

The chain has TRBV18 and TRBJ1-3; the D is unclear. The V end lost 6 bases, the J end lost 0 bases, and 9 bases lay between the germline ends. This CDR3 contains 14 residues. Germline values: CDR1 KGHSH, CDR2 LQKENI. The CDR3 coding sequence is TGTGCCAGCTCTCCTAGTCCCTCTGGAAACACCATATATTTT. Residues: CASSPSPSGNTIYF.

The chain is built from TRBV7-8 and TRBJ2-6; 8 nucleotides line up with TRBD2. The CDR3 spans 17 residues. Germline CDR1 and CDR2: SGHVS and FQNEAQ. V was clipped by 1 base and J by 0 bases; unmatched bases: 2. For the CDR3, the DNA is TGTGCCAGCAGCTTAGTGCGGGGGGACTCTGGGGCCAACGTCCTGACTTTC. Encoded protein: CASSLVRGDSGANVLTF.

The rearrangement uses TRBV11-2 and TRBJ2-3, with no clear D. Between the trimmed V and J ends, which lost 5 bases and 1 base, there was a span of 13 bases. Germline assignment: CDR1 SGHAT and CDR2 FQNNGV. CDR3 size: 15 residues. The CDR3 region has the DNA TGTGCCAGCAGCCCCCTGGACGTTGGCACAGATACGCAGTATTTT. It encodes CASSPLDVGTDTQYF.

The V call is TRBV10-2, the J call TRBJ1-6; D gene unclear. Trimming took off 0 bases at V and 15 bases at J, with 15 bases between the two ends. The CDR3 has 14 amino acids. Per germline, CDR1 WSHSY and CDR2 SAAADI. The chain's CDR3 is CASSESAWPILLHF. Here the CDR3 DNA reads TGCGCCAGCAGTGAGTCCGCTTGGCCTATTCTCCTCCACTTT.

This clone was counted a single time. The chain uses TRBV6-1 and TRBJ1-1, with D tentatively TRBD1 (5 bases). The CDR3 is 13 residues long. The V end lost 8 bases, the J end lost 5 bases, and 15 bases lay between the germline ends. Germline loops: CDR1 MNHNS, CDR2 SASEGT. As DNA, the CDR3 is TGTGCCAGCCCTCGGGCGGGGGGAACTGAAGCTTTCTTT. This translates into CASPRAGGTEAFF.

The chain uses TRBV5-4 and TRBJ1-2; 7 bases align to TRBD1. In germline, CDR1 is SGHNT, CDR2 YYREEE (reference sequence). The CDR3 totals 15 residues. The J segment lost 4 bases and the V segment lost 0 bases, leaving 6 bases of the junction unmatched. This chain's CDR3 is CASSLDRGGLYGYTF. CDR3 bases: TGTGCCAGCAGCTTGGACAGGGGCGGCCTCTATGGCTACACCTTC.

The V call is TRBV6-6, the J call TRBJ2-4, with D maybe TRBD1 (5 bases). Germline lookup yields CDR1 MNHNY and CDR2 SVGAGI (reference sequence). There are 15 residues in the CDR3. V was shortened by 0 bases and J by 4 bases, with 10 bases between the two germline ends. CDR3 sequence: CASSYSGAEKNIQYF. The DNA of the CDR3 is TGTGCCAGCAGTTACTCAGGGGCAGAAAAAAACATTCAGTACTTC.

Written as DNA, the CDR3 is TGCGCCAGCAGCCAAGAGGGCCAGGGTCTCTATGGCTACACCTTC. It encodes CASSQEGQGLYGYTF. This sequence joins TRBV4-1 and TRBJ1-2, with D possibly TRBD1 on 5 matching bases. The germline V gene encodes CDR1 MGHRA and CDR2 YSYEKL. The V end was cut by 0 bases, the J end by 4 bases, with 12 bases between. The CDR3 contains 15 residues.

The chain recombines TRBV5-1 with TRBJ1-3, with 7 bases that match TRBD1. CDR1 is SGHRS, CDR2 YFSETQ, per germline. The CDR3 runs to 14 residues. V lost 4 bases, J lost 8 bases, and 9 bases stayed unmatched. Written as DNA, the CDR3 is TGCGCCAGCAGCGGATCGACAGGGACGGACACCATATATTTT. This sequence encodes CASSGSTGTDTIYF. Combining the CDR3 with reference TRBV5-1 and TRBJ1-3 gives the whole variable domain KAGVTQTPRYLIKTRGQQVTLSCSPISGHRSVSWYQQTPGQGLQFLFEYFSETQRNKGNFPGRFSGRQFSNSRSEMNVSTLELGDSALYLCASSGSTGTDTIYFGEGSWLTVV.

The V and J genes are TRBV11-2 and TRBJ2-2; tentative D call: TRBD1 (6 bases). There are 16 residues in the CDR3. The germline CDR1 and CDR2 sequences are SGHAT and FQNNGV. With 4 bases removed from V and 4 bases from J, the gap between germline ends came to 16 bases. This CDR3 is CASSSQLGAGTGELFF. CDR3 DNA sequence: TGTGCCAGCAGCTCCCAGCTGGGGGCCGGCACCGGGGAGCTGTTTTTT.

V usage is TRBV6-1 and J usage is TRBJ1-5; the D is unclear. The V gene lost 1 base and the J gene lost 9 bases, with 10 bases spanning the gap. Per the germline V gene, CDR1 is MNHNS and CDR2 is SASEGT. This CDR3 region has 13 residues. CDR3 DNA: TGTGCCAGCAGTGAAGGGAGCCGTGGGCCCCAGCATTTT. Protein product: CASSEGSRGPQHF.

The rearrangement links TRBV4-1 to TRBJ1-5; D not certain. The CDR3 is 14 amino acids. V lost 3 bases to trimming and J lost 1 base, with 7 bases between them. The germline gives CDR1 MGHRA, CDR2 YSYEKL. The CDR3 loop is CASSHESSNQPQHF. CDR3 bases: TGCGCCAGCAGCCATGAGTCGAGCAATCAGCCCCAGCATTTT.

The genes are TRBV9 and TRBJ2-3, with 9 positions matching TRBD2. Germline V gene sequence: CDR1 SGDLS, CDR2 YYNGEE. The CDR3 spans 15 residues. V shed 0 bases, J shed 7 bases, and the junction held 6 bases outside the gene matches. The DNA of the CDR3 is TGTGCCAGCAGCGTAGACTCTAGCGGGGTAAATACGCAGTATTTT. Translated, it gives CASSVDSSGVNTQYF.

V and J are TRBV18 and TRBJ2-5; possible D gene TRBD2, 6 bases. Germline CDR1 KGHSH, CDR2 LQKENI. With 4 bases removed from V and 6 bases from J, the gap between germline ends came to 21 bases. This CDR3 is 16 amino acids long. In DNA, the CDR3 is TGTGCCAGCTCACGAACCGGGACTCAAGGCGGGAAGACCCAGTACTTC. This codes for CASSRTGTQGGKTQYF.